The 5 T cell receptor beta chains below come from one sample, sequenced in a study of T cells after yellow fever vaccination. TCRdb re-called the 5' RACE reads through MiXCR, storing one row per CDR3 protein. The data show tens of thousands of distinct CDR3 sequences, more than 5.5% seen once. The sample in question was CD8+ T cells sorted from PBMCs, obtained 5 to 6 days after the first yellow fever vaccination. These receptors came from a man younger than 35 who received the YFV17D yellow fever vaccine.

The table lists this clonotype with many counts. CDR3 residues: CAIGPSGEETQYF. The CDR3 bases are TGTGCCATCGGCCCCAGCGGGGAAGAGACCCAGTACTTC. The chain links TRBV10-3 to TRBJ2-5; 7 nucleotides agree with TRBD2. Trimming took 8 bases from V and 3 from J; bases not matched to a gene: 6. The CDR3 covers 13 residues. Germline lookup yields CDR1 ENHRY and CDR2 SYGVKD.

Many counts were recorded for this clonotype. The V and J genes are TRBV27 and TRBJ2-5, with TRBD2 identical over 13 bases. The CDR3 is 15 amino acids. V was clipped by 6 bases and J by 4 bases; unmatched bases: 5. Per the germline V gene, CDR1 is MNHEY and CDR2 is SMNVEV (reference sequence). CDR3 in DNA: TGTGCCAGCAGCATGACTAGCGGGGGGATAGAGACCCAGTACTTC. Protein sequence: CASSMTSGGIETQYF.

This clonotype has at least ten counts. The genes are TRBV7-2 and TRBJ2-7; TRBD1 aligns across 8 bases. The V gene end was trimmed by 2 bases and the J gene end by 0 bases; junction bases not matched to a gene: 6. Per germline, CDR1 SGHTA and CDR2 FQGNSA. The CDR3 totals 16 residues. The CDR3 DNA follows: TGTGCCAGCAGCTTAAACGACAGGGGCAGCTCCTACGAGCAGTACTTC. It specifies CASSLNDRGSSYEQYF.

In this sample, this clonotype turned up a few times. The chain couples TRBV7-2 to TRBJ2-5, with 8 bases that match TRBD2. The CDR3 has 15 residues. In germline, CDR1 is SGHTA, CDR2 FQGNSA. With 6 bases clipped from V and 4 bases from J, the junction kept 10 bases outside the gene matches. The CDR3 coding sequence is TGTGCCAGCAGTTTTCCGGGGGGGAGAGTAGAGACCCAGTACTTC. Protein: CASSFPGGRVETQYF. The full variable domain, rest sourced from reference TRBV7-2 and TRBJ2-5, is GAGVSQSPSNKVTEKGKDVELRCDPISGHTALYWYRQSLGQGLEFLIYFQGNSAPDKSGLPSDRFSAERTGGSVSTLTIQRTQQEDSAVYLCASSFPGGRVETQYFGPGTRLLVL.

This clonotype was picked up one time. The junction and the germline gene differ at one end; a read error may be behind it. The chain links TRBV5-6 to TRBJ2-3; 8 bases map to TRBD2. The CDR3 contains 18 residues. Germline V gives CDR1 SGHDT, CDR2 YYEEEE. The CDR3 DNA follows: TGTGCCCGCAGCATCACTCCCGGGCGGGGGGTATCTGCGGATACGCAGTATTTT. Its protein product is CARSITPGRGVSADTQYF.